This TCR beta chain emerged from a study of CD8 T cells in Susac syndrome. With random hexamers, reverse transcription was performed on about 0.5 to 1 ug of RNA. TCRdb re-called the immunoSEQ multiplex PCR reads through MiXCR, storing one row per CDR3 protein. Here the sample spans some 50,000 distinct CDR3 sequences, 95% being singletons. CD8+ and CD4+ T cells from blood underwent TCR beta sequencing. Comments on this clonotype: Its antigen is still unknown.

Regarding the study as a whole: TCR sequencing and HLA analysis covered a relatively small number of individuals.

Per germline, CDR1 MNHEY and CDR2 SMNVEV (reference sequence). The CDR3 spans 13 residues. The chain is built from TRBV27 and TRBJ1-5, with D possibly matching TRBD1 (6 bases). The sample was CD8+ T cells from PBMCs. The sequence came from a human donor with Susac syndrome. The CDR3 is CVTGSFSNQPQHF. Here the CDR3 DNA reads TGTGTGACAGGATCCTTTAGCAATCAGCCCCAGCATTTT.